The 6 T cell receptor beta chains in this list originate from one sample, sequenced in a study of cytomegalovirus exposure and HLA in healthy donors. Primers for the PCR totalled 60 Vbeta and 13 Jbeta. Sequencing used immunoSEQ multiplex PCR; TCRdb keeps in-frame clones, though not all of them. The table shows 85,000 to 130,000 clones, with 60% to 80% occurring only once. The source material was PBMCs. These receptors were taken from a boy aged 10-17 years in good health and CMV-seronegative.

The chain employs TRBV11-2 and TRBJ2-5, with D possibly being TRBD1 (6 bases). The ends were cut back, 5 bases at V and 11 bases at J, with 18 bases in the middle. Germline V CDR1 and CDR2: SGHAT, FQNNGV. This CDR3 spans 13 amino acids. CDR3: CASSPRGTRMQYF. For the CDR3, the DNA is TGTGCCAGCAGCCCCCGAGGGACAAGAATGCAGTACTTC.

This clone was seen a single time. V and J are TRBV27 and TRBJ2-7, with D maybe TRBD2 (5 bases). Germline V CDR1 and CDR2: MNHEY, SMNVEV (reference sequence). V was shortened by 5 bases and J by 6 bases, with 20 bases between the two germline ends. This CDR3 spans 15 amino acids. Written as DNA, the CDR3 is TGTGCCAGCAGTCCCCGCTCCCACCGAGGAGGCGAGCAGTACTTC. This encodes CASSPRSHRGGEQYF.

This sequence joins TRBV10-3 and TRBJ2-7; 11 bases fit TRBD2. The CDR3 has 16 amino acids. The ends lost 2 bases at V and 6 bases at J; junction bases unmatched: 9. From germline, CDR1 is ENHRY and CDR2 SYGVKD. The CDR3 region is CAISERLAGGSGEQYF. CDR3 coding DNA: TGTGCCATCAGTGAGAGGCTAGCGGGGGGTTCAGGCGAGCAGTACTTC.

The chain links TRBV9 to TRBJ2-2; D perhaps matches TRBD1 (5 bases). Germline CDR1 and CDR2: SGDLS and YYNGEE. Trimming cost V 0 bases and J 3 bases, with 9 bases left between them. The CDR3 spans 15 residues. CDR3 sequence: CASSVAQGYTGELFF. In DNA, the CDR3 is TGTGCCAGCAGCGTAGCTCAGGGTTACACCGGGGAGCTGTTTTTT.

V gene TRBV5-1 combines with J gene TRBJ2-7; 13 bases fit TRBD2. Germline assignment: CDR1 SGHRS and CDR2 YFSETQ. V trimming: 4 bases; J trimming: 7 bases; junction bases outside the gene matches: 8. The CDR3 totals 15 residues. The CDR3 coding sequence is TGCGCCAGCAGCCCAGGACTAGCGGGAGTTCGAGAGCAGTACTTC. It codes for CASSPGLAGVREQYF.

The rearrangement uses TRBV5-1 and TRBJ1-4; TRBD1 matches 7 bases. The CDR3 consists of 14 residues. Germline V gene sequence: CDR1 SGHRS, CDR2 YFSETQ. V lost 4 bases, J lost 5 bases, and 5 bases stayed unmatched. Here the CDR3 DNA reads TGCGCCAGCAGCCCCGGGACAGCAAATGAAAAACTGTTTTTT. Its translation is CASSPGTANEKLFF.